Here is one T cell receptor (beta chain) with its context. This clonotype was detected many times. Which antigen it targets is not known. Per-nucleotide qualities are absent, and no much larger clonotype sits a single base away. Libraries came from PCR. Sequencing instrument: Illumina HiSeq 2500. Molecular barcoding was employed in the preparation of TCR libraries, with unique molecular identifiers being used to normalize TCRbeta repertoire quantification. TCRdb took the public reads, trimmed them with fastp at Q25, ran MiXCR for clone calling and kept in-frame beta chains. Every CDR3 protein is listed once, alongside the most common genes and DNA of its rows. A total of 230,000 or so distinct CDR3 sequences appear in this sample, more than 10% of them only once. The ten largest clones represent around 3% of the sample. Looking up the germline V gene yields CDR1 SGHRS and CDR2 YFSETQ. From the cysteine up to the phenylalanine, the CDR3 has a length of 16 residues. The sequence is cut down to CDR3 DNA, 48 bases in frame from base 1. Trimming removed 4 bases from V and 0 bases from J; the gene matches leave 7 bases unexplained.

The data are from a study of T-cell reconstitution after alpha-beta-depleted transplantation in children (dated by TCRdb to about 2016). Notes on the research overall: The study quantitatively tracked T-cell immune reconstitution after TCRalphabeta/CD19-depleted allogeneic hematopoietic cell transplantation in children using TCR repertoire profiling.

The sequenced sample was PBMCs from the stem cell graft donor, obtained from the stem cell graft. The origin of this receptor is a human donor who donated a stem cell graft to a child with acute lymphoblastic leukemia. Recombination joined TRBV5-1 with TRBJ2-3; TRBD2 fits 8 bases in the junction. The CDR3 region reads CASSMGPSGSTDTQYF. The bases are TGCGCCAGCAGCATGGGGCCTAGCGGGAGCACAGATACGCAGTATTTT.